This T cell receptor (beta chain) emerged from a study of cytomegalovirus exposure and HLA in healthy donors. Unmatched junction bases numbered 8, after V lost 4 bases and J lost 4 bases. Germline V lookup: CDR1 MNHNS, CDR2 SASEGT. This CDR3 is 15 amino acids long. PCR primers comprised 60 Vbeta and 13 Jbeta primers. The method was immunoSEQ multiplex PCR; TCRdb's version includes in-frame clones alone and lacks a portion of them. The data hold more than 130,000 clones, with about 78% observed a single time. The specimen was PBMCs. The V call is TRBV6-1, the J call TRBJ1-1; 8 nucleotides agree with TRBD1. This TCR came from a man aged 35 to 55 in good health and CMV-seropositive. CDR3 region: CASSVQGTGGTEAFF. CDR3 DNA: TGTGCCAGCAGTGTCCAGGGAACAGGGGGCACTGAAGCTTTCTTT.